This T cell receptor (beta chain) comes out of a study of cytomegalovirus exposure and HLA in healthy donors (TCRdb year 2017). Study-wide context: In an earlier analysis of several hundred of the donors, 276 Gb of sequence data and approximately 100 million unique TCR beta sequences from 150 million to 200 million T cells were reported. Roughly 300 gigabases of sequencing data and tens of millions of unique TCR sequences made up an early release that covered approximately 700 HLA-typed donors. Of the 398 genotyped donors, 70% to 90% were placed in the genetic ancestry cluster associated with self-reported Caucasian donors. The study aimed to test whether signatures of past pathogen exposure could be identified by cataloging public T cell receptors. The T cell repertoires of some 700 subjects were profiled by immunosequencing and related to cytomegalovirus serostatus. In addition to the first cohort of 500 to 850 subjects, a separate validation cohort of 120 different subjects was used. High-throughput TCR immunosequencing, statistical association of individual TCRs with disease status, and machine learning were combined to predict cytomegalovirus infection status. In a later analysis, previously published TCR beta repertoires from 550 to 750 donors were re-analyzed and high-resolution HLA genotyping was added so that TCR occurrence patterns could be studied. In the later analysis, no new phenotypic data were used to find candidate immune exposures; instead, reliance was placed on TCR beta sequences and their occurrence across donors. An earlier analysis of 500 to 750 of the donors applied high-throughput TCR beta sequencing to assess whether each TCR beta V gene segment acted as functional or pseudogenic. Donor age, sex, ethnicity and CMV serostatus were collected together with the repertoire data. Genome-wide SNP genotypes for about 60% of the 666 donors were used in a later genetic analysis, which treated that subset as a discovery cohort. Every discovery cohort repertoire had been produced on one sequencing platform. HLA typing included class I and class II loci at four-digit resolution. Typing coverage differed by locus: A, B, C, DRB1 and DQB1 were typed in roughly 629-630 donors, DQA1 in roughly 510, DPA1 in nearly 610, and DPB1 in roughly 470. A few DR-DQ haplotypes were treated as single units for association and clustering because of strong linkage in the cohort. Across some 400 genotyped donors of the cohort, an average of about 220,000 unique TCR beta nucleotide sequences per donor were sequenced, and approximately 17% of those sequences were non-productive. What the research found in general, with its limitations: In vitro tests confirmed that a few of the cytomegalovirus-associated TCR beta chains recognize cytomegalovirus antigens. In a later analysis, the rate of TCR association differed among HLA loci, with DRB1 alleles having the most associated TCRs and HLA-C alleles having the fewest. Because counts were too low, roughly 17 rarely observed V segments, including chromosome 9 orphons, were left out of the earlier analysis of 500 to 650 of the donors. The sequencing pipeline was judged likely to have produced a cluster of highly shared sequence variants as a technical artifact. In a later genetic analysis, a missense DCLRE1C variant was associated with V-gene and J-gene trimming of TCR beta chains, and the association was replicated in an independent cohort. Because HLA typing was unavailable for some donors at each locus, only the typed subset was used in association tests. According to a later analysis, most CMV-associated TCR beta chains appeared to be HLA-restricted, and the HLA associations seemed to be driven largely by CMV exposure. A total of some 180 TCR beta chains were listed by the study as associated with cytomegalovirus. Roughly uniform sequencing depth across donors was assumed in presence/absence analyses, although this assumption may not hold. Immune exposure information for the cohort was limited to CMV serostatus. A further reported finding was that TCR beta sequences accurately predicted the HLA-A and HLA-B alleles for most subjects in the first cohort. The authors suggested that the approach could potentially be extended to other disease states and immunological phenotypes. Compared with the 666-donor mean, donors in an Asian-associated ancestry cluster had fewer N-insertions in productive TCRs, according to a later genetic analysis. Most TCR sequences were seen in very few donors, while some public TCRs were found in many individuals. Some IMGT-functional V segments, including TRBV6-2 and TRBV6-3, could not be told apart with the 87-base-pair reads, so those segments were excluded. At a false discovery rate of 0.05, a later analysis linked about 16,000 TCR beta sequences to specific HLA alleles. In an earlier analysis of over 550 of the donors, most TCR beta V segments were observed in productive rearrangements about 87% or about 30% of the time, broadly matching IMGT annotations. Assigning TCR associations to individual alleles was difficult when HLA alleles, especially DR and DQ, strongly co-occurred. A later analysis found that HLA-associated TCR beta chains were more clonally expanded and had lower generation probabilities than equally common non-associated chains. Correlated functional status among segregating V segments might be attributable to linkage disequilibrium, but an unknown experimental factor could not be ruled out. Cytomegalovirus status was reported to be diagnosed by the classifier with high specificity and sensitivity in both the original and validation cohorts. Only TCR beta chains were sequenced in this cohort, and the absence of alpha or paired-chain data limited detectable features. In a later analysis, several top co-occurrence clusters were reported to appear linked to parvovirus B19, influenza, CMV and Epstein-Barr virus.

Spanning cysteine to phenylalanine, the CDR3 consists of 15 amino acids. Only the CDR3 DNA stays, 45 bases, in frame from base 1. The germline V gene (reference sequence) provides CDR1 LNHDA and CDR2 SQIVND. Relative to germline, V is 5 bases shorter and J is 0 bases shorter, with 12 bases between their ends. In total, 630 or so healthy bone marrow donors made up the cohort. All cohort members were sampled while nominally healthy, although unrecorded immune exposures were likely present. The donor tested CMV seropositive and was one of the 289 seropositive cohort members. Each donor provided a peripheral blood sample, and peripheral blood mononuclear cells were used for TCR beta sequencing. The Qiagen DNeasy Blood Extraction Kit was used to extract genomic DNA from the blood cell samples. On this clone itself: Its antigen is not yet known. Base qualities are missing; no much larger clone stands one base away.

The library was made by the immunoSEQ multiplex PCR assay. For the multiplex PCR, a mixture combining 60 forward primers for TCR Vbeta segments and 13 reverse primers for TCR Jbeta segments was used. The CDR3 region of rearranged TCR beta genes was amplified from genomic DNA by a multiplex PCR assay. On the Illumina HiSeq System, the amplified TCR beta libraries were sequenced as 87-base-pair reads. Under the source paper's analysis protocol: A later analysis tallied 80 million to 95 million unique TCR beta chains across the 660 or so repertoires, and 10 million to 11 million of those chains were shared by two or more donors. A nearest-neighbor algorithm error-corrected the raw reads and collapsed the reads into unique sequences, merging closely related sequences to remove PCR and sequencing errors. CDR3 sequences were aligned to IMGT reference sequences to assign V, D and J gene segments. Each retained sequence needed at least a six-nucleotide match to both a V gene segment and a J gene segment. A rearrangement was called productive if the CDR3 had no stop codons and remained in frame with V and J, and every other rearrangement was called non-productive. Following IMGT convention, CDR3 was defined as the stretch from the second conserved V-encoded cysteine to the conserved J-encoded phenylalanine. Sequences without an unambiguous match to a single V gene segment were excluded from the earlier analysis of almost 600 of the donors. An earlier analysis of several hundred of the donors called V segments functional above 56.7% productive rearrangements and segregating when the between-donor standard deviation exceeded 5%. A statistical classification framework was built for diagnosing cytomegalovirus status from the catalog of TCR beta chain sequences. V and J gene assignment, in a later analysis, came from comparing TCR nucleotide sequences with IMGT/GENE-DB human TR gene sequences. The TCRdist pipeline was used in a later analysis to assign CDR3 sequences and most-parsimonious VDJ recombination scenarios. In a later analysis, each TCR beta chain was defined by its CDR3 amino acid sequence together with its V-gene family, and reads lacking a unique V-gene family were excluded. In a later analysis, approximately 640 highly shared, low-generation-probability nucleotide sequences were removed to address suspected cross-contamination and a sequencing artifact. In a later analysis, a clonal expansion index was calculated for each public chain from normalized within-repertoire ranks of inferred template counts. In a later analysis, generation probabilities were computed with a VDJ recombination model fitted to out-of-frame rearrangements, and the resulting probabilities were checked against IGoR. In a later analysis, TCR-TCR, TCR-HLA and TCR-CMV co-occurrence was scored with hypergeometric tests, and a repertoire-size bias correction was applied to TCR pairs. To estimate false discovery rates, a later analysis permuted the HLA or CMV assignments 20 times. In a later analysis, co-occurring TCRs were grouped with DBSCAN, and TCRdist sequence similarity was added when clustering was performed within HLA-allele-positive subsets. Repertoires with fewer than 30,000 or more than 120,000 public chains, plus five repertoires with anomalous nucleotide sharing, were excluded from co-occurrence clustering. TCRdb limited this immuneACCESS table to in-frame rearrangements with V and J called. A share of clones is missing; checked studies link under half to unresolved V genes, and the rest is unexplained. The DNA was the basis for D and trimming; V, J and clone size are from that table. A total of under 130,000 clones appear in this sample, roughly 80% of them only once. The ten largest clones add up to approximately 3.7% of the sample.

The source material was PBMCs. This clonotype originated in a man aged 50 to 59 in good health and CMV-seropositive. The rearrangement joined TRBV19 to TRBJ2-3, with the D gene call left open. CDR3 region: CASSQMQASTDTQYF. The DNA sequence reads TGTGCCAGTAGTCAAATGCAGGCTAGCACAGATACGCAGTATTTT.